This T cell receptor (beta chain) derives from a study of blood T cell repertoires in COVID-19. Study details: The samples span acute and convalescent COVID-19 from the United States, Italy and Spain. The cDNA or gDNA used as material had been derived from T cells, B-cell-depleted T cells, or PBMCs.

This clone came up a few times. Original analysis: By means of reference gene primer amplification, nucleated cell counts were estimated. TCRdb's copy holds only in-frame clones and misses some; the assay was immunoSEQ multiplex PCR. Clonal size and the V and J genes are those of that table, whereas D and trimming came from the DNA. The sample shows hundreds of thousands of clones, about 88% of them seen only once. This TCR was recovered from a man aged 40-50 years with acute or convalescent COVID-19. Sequenced: peripheral blood.

The CDR3 loop reads CASSGDSFNQPQHF. The CDR3, as DNA: TGTGCCAGTAGTGGGGACAGTTTTAATCAGCCCCAGCATTTT. The chain is built from TRBV19 and TRBJ1-5; 7 positions agree with TRBD1. CDR1 is LNHDA, CDR2 SQIVND, per germline (reference sequence). The CDR3 extends over 14 amino acids. V was pared by 5 bases and J by 4 bases, with 5 bases of the junction left unmatched. The full variable domain, its missing parts supplied by reference TRBV19 and TRBJ1-5, is DGGITQSPKYLFRKEGQNVTLSCEQNLNHDAMYWYRQDPGQGLRLIYYSQIVNDFQKGDIAEGYSVSREKKESFPLTVTSAQKNPTAFYLCASSGDSFNQPQHFGDGTRLSIL.